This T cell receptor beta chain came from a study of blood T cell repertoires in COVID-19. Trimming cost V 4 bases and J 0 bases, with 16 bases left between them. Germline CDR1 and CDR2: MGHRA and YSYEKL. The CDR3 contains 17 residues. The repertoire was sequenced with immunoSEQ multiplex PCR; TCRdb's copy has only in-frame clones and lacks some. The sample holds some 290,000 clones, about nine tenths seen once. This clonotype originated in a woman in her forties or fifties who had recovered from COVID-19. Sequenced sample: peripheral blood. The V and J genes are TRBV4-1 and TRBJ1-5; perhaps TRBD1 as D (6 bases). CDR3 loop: CASSLGAGAPSNQPQHF. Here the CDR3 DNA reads TGCGCCAGCAGCCTGGGGGCAGGGGCGCCTAGCAATCAGCCCCAGCATTTT.